The next 9 T cell receptor beta chains were all read from a single sample in a study of cytomegalovirus exposure and HLA in healthy donors. Primers for the PCR totalled 60 Vbeta and 13 Jbeta. TCRdb keeps only in-frame clones here, not all; method: immunoSEQ multiplex PCR. In the table there are 120,000 to 150,000 clones, 68% of which are singletons. The source material was PBMCs. The receptors come from a man between 60 and 70 years old in good health and CMV-seronegative.

This chain links TRBV7-8 with TRBJ2-7; 11 bases align to TRBD2. Germline lookup yields CDR1 SGHVS and CDR2 FQNEAQ. V was clipped by 3 bases and J by 4 bases; unmatched bases: 2. The CDR3 extends over 14 amino acids. The CDR3 loop is CASSFTSGSYEQYF. DNA for the CDR3: TGTGCCAGCAGCTTTACTAGCGGGAGTTACGAGCAGTACTTC.

The chain has TRBV13 and TRBJ2-7; 8 nucleotides align to TRBD2. The germline V gene encodes CDR1 PRHDT and CDR2 FYEKMQ (reference sequence). J was trimmed by 2 bases and V by 0 bases; bases with no gene match: 6. The CDR3 totals 16 residues. The CDR3 DNA sequence: TGTGCCAGCAGCTTAGGAACTAGCGGTTCCACCTACGAGCAGTACTTC. Translation gives CASSLGTSGSTYEQYF.

This clone was observed many times. The rearrangement joins TRBV27 to TRBJ2-7; the match to TRBD1 covers 9 bases. With V trimmed by 8 bases and J by 6 bases, 17 bases remained unmatched. This CDR3 contains 16 residues. The germline V gene has CDR1 MNHEY and CDR2 SMNVEV (reference sequence). The chain's CDR3 is CASSTRTGGSNLEQYF. The DNA for the CDR3 is TGTGCCAGCTCGACCCGAACAGGGGGCTCGAACCTCGAGCAGTACTTC.

The chain links TRBV7-2 to TRBJ2-2; 9 bases are shared with TRBD1. CDR3 size: 17 residues. Germline CDR1 reads SGHTA; CDR2 reads FQGNSA. With V trimmed by 4 bases and J by 5 bases, 11 bases remained unmatched. CDR3 protein: CASSSGPGTGKTGELFF. The CDR3 region has the DNA TGTGCCAGCAGCTCGGGGCCGGGGACAGGGAAAACCGGGGAGCTGTTTTTT.

This clone has a single count. The rearrangement joins TRBV5-1 to TRBJ1-1; the D is unclear. This CDR3 spans 17 amino acids. From germline, CDR1 is SGHRS and CDR2 YFSETQ. Trimming stripped 0 bases from V and 4 bases from J, with 19 bases between. The CDR3 coding sequence is TGCGCCAGCAGCTTGGACAGAGGGTCCGCCAAGGGCACTGAAGCTTTCTTT. Translating it yields CASSLDRGSAKGTEAFF.

The chain recombines TRBV7-3 with TRBJ2-1; D unclear. Trimming took off 2 bases at V and 0 bases at J, with 11 bases between the two ends. Germline CDR1 is SGHTA and CDR2 is FQGTGA. The CDR3 is made up of 16 amino acids. The CDR3 sequence is CASSLGHEYSYNEQFF. CDR3 coding DNA: TGTGCCAGCAGCTTAGGGCACGAGTACTCCTACAATGAGCAGTTCTTC.

The chain links TRBV9 to TRBJ2-5; TRBD2 matches 9 bases. Trimming took 4 bases from V and 0 from J; bases not matched to a gene: 7. The CDR3 contains 16 residues. Germline V gives CDR1 SGDLS, CDR2 YYNGEE. The CDR3 sequence: CASSLGTSIDQETQYF. CDR3 nucleotide sequence: TGTGCCAGCAGCCTGGGGACTAGCATAGACCAAGAGACCCAGTACTTC. Based on the CDR3 plus reference TRBV9 and TRBJ2-5, the full variable domain is DSGVTQTPKHLITATGQRVTLRCSPRSGDLSVYWYQQSLDQGLQFLIQYYNGEERAKGNILERFSAQQFPDLHSELNLSSLELGDSALYFCASSLGTSIDQETQYFGPGTRLLVL.

This clone has only a few counts. CDR3 coding DNA: TGTGCCAGCAGAATTGCCAGGACAGGGGATGGCTACACCTTC. Translated, it gives CASRIARTGDGYTF. The chain carries TRBV28 and TRBJ1-2; 9 positions match TRBD1. The CDR3 extends over 14 amino acids. Germline CDR1 MDHEN, CDR2 SYDVKM. The V gene end was trimmed by 6 bases and the J gene end by 6 bases; junction bases not matched to a gene: 8.

The chain has TRBV6-1 and TRBJ1-2; perhaps TRBD1 as D (5 bases). This CDR3 spans 14 amino acids. The germline CDR1 and CDR2 sequences are MNHNS and SASEGT. V lost 0 bases, J lost 4 bases, and 9 bases lay in between. CDR3 sequence (DNA): TGTGCCAGCAGTGAAGCGAGGACATTCTATGGCTACACCTTC. Its protein product is CASSEARTFYGYTF.